These T cell receptor beta chains were read from a single sample in a study of early T cells in non-severe SARS-CoV-2 infection. TCRdb processed the 5' RACE reads anew with MiXCR; each CDR3 protein has one entry. Of tens of thousands of distinct CDR3 sequences in the sample, around 4.4% were seen once. The sequencing sample was made of whole blood. The receptors come from an adult who was a healthcare worker with PCR-confirmed SARS-CoV-2 infection or an uninfected control (not recorded which). Both conserved end residues are part of each CDR3. Each record gives: V gene, J gene, CDR3 protein.

V gene: TRBV12-3/TRBV12-4
J gene: TRBJ2-7
CDR3 protein: CASSWDISYEQYF

V gene: TRBV10-3
J gene: TRBJ2-7
CDR3 protein: CAIRRTGVEEQYF

V gene: TRBV10-3
J gene: TRBJ2-7
CDR3 protein: CAISGQERTYEQYF

V gene: TRBV10-2
J gene: TRBJ1-1
CDR3 protein: CASHEGYRGNEAFF

V gene: TRBV19
J gene: TRBJ2-2
CDR3 protein: CASSIFMNAGELFF

V gene: TRBV28
J gene: TRBJ1-5
CDR3 protein: CASRNRGLQYQPQHF

V gene: TRBV3-1
J gene: TRBJ1-4
CDR3 protein: CASSLPGGDEKLFF

V gene: TRBV18
J gene: TRBJ1-3
CDR3 protein: CASSLDRGHGNTIYF

V gene: TRBV5-6
J gene: TRBJ2-7
CDR3 protein: CASSRDIPYEQYF

V gene: TRBV28
J gene: TRBJ2-3
CDR3 protein: CASRRRNSGRAADTQYF

V gene: TRBV28
J gene: TRBJ1-4
CDR3 protein: CASSLPITGTNEKLFF

V gene: TRBV20-1
J gene: TRBJ1-3
CDR3 protein: CGAEGGGNTIYF

V gene: TRBV18
J gene: TRBJ2-5
CDR3 protein: CASSPEGPTQYF

V gene: TRBV20-1
J gene: TRBJ2-1
CDR3 protein: CSAPLLRFTYNEQFF

V gene: TRBV7-2
J gene: TRBJ1-6
CDR3 protein: CASSLESAEPLHF

V gene: TRBV7-8
J gene: TRBJ1-4
CDR3 protein: CASSKNRGRNEKLFF

V gene: TRBV29-1
J gene: TRBJ2-7
CDR3 protein: CSVVGTSVSSYEQYF

V gene: TRBV9
J gene: TRBJ2-3
CDR3 protein: CASSVVAGRSTDTQYF

V gene: TRBV20-1
J gene: TRBJ1-5
CDR3 protein: CSAEIGGRNQPQHF

V gene: TRBV6-6
J gene: TRBJ1-1
CDR3 protein: CASTGTGGVTEAFF

V gene: TRBV11-2
J gene: TRBJ2-7
CDR3 protein: CASSLRRESSYEQYF

V gene: TRBV28
J gene: TRBJ1-3
CDR3 protein: CASTPDLSNAMNTIYF

V gene: TRBV20-1
J gene: TRBJ2-7
CDR3 protein: CSARGQTMNEQYF

V gene: TRBV12-3/TRBV12-4
J gene: TRBJ2-5
CDR3 protein: CASSFRGTLGETQYF

V gene: TRBV11-2
J gene: TRBJ1-4
CDR3 protein: CASRVGGGNEKLFF

V gene: TRBV6-6
J gene: TRBJ1-5
CDR3 protein: CASSLFTSNQPQHF

V gene: TRBV4-1
J gene: TRBJ2-3
CDR3 protein: CASSQPQREFGDTQYF

V gene: TRBV30
J gene: TRBJ1-1
CDR3 protein: CAWRKVNTEAFF

V gene: TRBV5-1
J gene: TRBJ2-3
CDR3 protein: CASSLGLRADTQYF

V gene: TRBV20-1
J gene: TRBJ1-2
CDR3 protein: CSARLTGDYGYTF

V gene: TRBV20-1
J gene: TRBJ2-5
CDR3 protein: CSEAGGPMETQYF

V gene: TRBV12-3/TRBV12-4
J gene: TRBJ2-5
CDR3 protein: CASSRRLAGQETQYF

V gene: TRBV4-1
J gene: TRBJ1-6
CDR3 protein: CASSQQDRDLPLHF

V gene: TRBV12-3/TRBV12-4
J gene: TRBJ2-5
CDR3 protein: CASSKGRGVDETQYF

V gene: TRBV18
J gene: TRBJ1-6
CDR3 protein: CASSFSGNNSPLHF

V gene: TRBV6-5
J gene: TRBJ2-3
CDR3 protein: CASSYPSATGSDTQYF

V gene: TRBV18
J gene: TRBJ2-1
CDR3 protein: CASSPGTGGYNEQFF

V gene: TRBV5-6
J gene: TRBJ1-5
CDR3 protein: CASSSAGRTSNQPQHF

V gene: TRBV29-1
J gene: TRBJ1-1
CDR3 protein: CSGLFPGGEAFF

V gene: TRBV5-1
J gene: TRBJ2-7
CDR3 protein: CASSFPGKSYEQYF

V gene: TRBV5-8
J gene: TRBJ2-5
CDR3 protein: CASSLVLAGERETQYF

V gene: TRBV5-1
J gene: TRBJ1-1
CDR3 protein: CASSPETNTEAFF

V gene: TRBV3-1
J gene: TRBJ2-2
CDR3 protein: CASSQVKTGELFF

V gene: TRBV9
J gene: TRBJ1-6
CDR3 protein: CASSAPGGRDSPLHF

V gene: TRBV5-1
J gene: TRBJ1-4
CDR3 protein: CASSLVVDSGEKLFF

V gene: TRBV21-1
J gene: TRBJ1-1
CDR3 protein: CASSKDHTGVENTEAFF

V gene: TRBV15
J gene: TRBJ2-1
CDR3 protein: CATSAPSGLGYNEQFF

V gene: TRBV29-1
J gene: TRBJ2-5
CDR3 protein: CSVDRGVQETQYF

V gene: TRBV6-6
J gene: TRBJ2-6
CDR3 protein: CASITGANVLTF

V gene: TRBV6-6
J gene: TRBJ1-1
CDR3 protein: CASRFRYTEAFF

V gene: TRBV10-1
J gene: TRBJ1-1
CDR3 protein: CASRRGGRTEAFF

V gene: TRBV6-1
J gene: TRBJ2-3
CDR3 protein: CASLLKIGGAADTQYF

V gene: TRBV10-2
J gene: TRBJ2-7
CDR3 protein: CASSLDSTYEQYF

V gene: TRBV5-1
J gene: TRBJ2-7
CDR3 protein: CASSPASGSYEQYF

V gene: TRBV5-1
J gene: TRBJ2-7
CDR3 protein: CASRTEGGSYEQYF

V gene: TRBV28
J gene: TRBJ1-1
CDR3 protein: CASRPTGDRAFF

V gene: TRBV7-9
J gene: TRBJ2-2
CDR3 protein: CASSPGTGELFF

V gene: TRBV5-6
J gene: TRBJ1-1
CDR3 protein: CASSFTGGADTEAFF

V gene: TRBV20-1
J gene: TRBJ2-3
CDR3 protein: CSAFFSGITDTQYF

V gene: TRBV28
J gene: TRBJ1-3
CDR3 protein: CASSWRRNTIYF